What follows are 27 T cell receptor beta chains derived from one specimen sequenced in a study of blood T cell repertoires in COVID-19. TCRdb's copy holds only in-frame clones and misses some; the assay was immunoSEQ multiplex PCR. The table records about 130,000 clones, 88% of them present only once. Sequenced sample: peripheral blood. These receptors came from a man in his sixties or seventies with active COVID-19.

V usage is TRBV6-4 and J usage is TRBJ1-1, with D unresolved. The CDR3 covers 13 residues. V shed 6 bases and J shed 10 bases, with 18 bases lying between them. The germline CDR1 and CDR2 sequences are MRHNA and SNTAGT. Here the CDR3 DNA reads TGTGCCAGCAGCAAGTCCGGGGTAGGAGCAGCTTTCTTT. Translating it yields CASSKSGVGAAFF.

V gene TRBV5-1 combines with J gene TRBJ2-1; 9 nucleotides match TRBD2. Germline lookup yields CDR1 SGHRS and CDR2 YFSETQ. This CDR3 contains 16 residues. V dropped 1 base and J dropped 6; count of bases not matched to a gene: 8. CDR3 bases: TGCGCCAGCAGCTTGACCAGTGGCGGGAGGGTCAATGAGCAGTTCTTC. Protein product: CASSLTSGGRVNEQFF.

The CDR3 reads CASSQGLAGADTQYF. The CDR3 region has the DNA TGTGCCAGCAGCCAAGGACTAGCTGGAGCAGATACGCAGTATTTT. The chain recombines TRBV7-7 with TRBJ2-3; TRBD2 matches 8 bases. In germline, CDR1 is SSHAT, CDR2 FNYEAQ (reference sequence). J was trimmed by 4 bases and V by 5 bases; bases with no gene match: 8. CDR3 size: 15 residues.

The genes are TRBV23-1 and TRBJ1-2, with D perhaps matching TRBD1 (5 bases). TRBV23-1 is labeled an ORF, and its function is uncertain. The CDR3 totals 15 residues. Trimming took 0 bases from V and 4 from J, leaving 12 bases between them. The CDR3 sequence is CASSQSPQALYGYTF. Here the CDR3 DNA reads TGCGCCAGCAGTCAATCGCCACAGGCGCTCTATGGCTACACCTTC.

V gene TRBV29-1 combines with J gene TRBJ2-6, with D tentatively TRBD1 (6 bases). V lost 4 bases to trimming and J lost 2 bases, with 12 bases between them. The CDR3 runs 15 residues. Germline-derived CDR1 and CDR2 are SQVTM and ANQGSEA. CDR3 nucleotides: TGCAGCGTTGGGACAGCGCTCGCTGGGGCCAACGTCCTGACTTTC. This encodes CSVGTALAGANVLTF.

The chain couples TRBV12-3 or TRBV12-4 to TRBJ2-7; a weak D match, TRBD2 (6 bases). The CDR3 is 13 amino acids. V was pared by 8 bases and J by 5 bases, with 16 bases between. The CDR3, as DNA: TGTGCCAGCCGGGGAGCCTGGGAGGACGAGCAGTACTTC. Protein sequence: CASRGAWEDEQYF.

The rearrangement uses TRBV4-3 and TRBJ2-3; TRBD2 aligns across 7 bases. V trimming: 0 bases; J trimming: 4 bases; junction bases outside the gene matches: 1. Germline assignment: CDR1 LGHNA and CDR2 YSLEER. The CDR3 has 14 residues. The CDR3 loop reads CASSQEGGADTQYF. DNA of the CDR3: TGCGCCAGCAGCCAAGAGGGGGGGGCAGATACGCAGTATTTT.

V is TRBV11-3 and J is TRBJ2-2, with a possible D match to TRBD2 (6 bases). V was cut by 5 bases and J by 4 bases, with 14 bases left in between. CDR1 and CDR2 (germline): SGHNT, YENEEA. CDR3 length: 15 amino acids. The CDR3 is CASSLPGDGTGELFF. The CDR3 DNA follows: TGTGCCAGCAGCCTTCCGGGGGACGGCACCGGGGAGCTGTTTTTT.

J is TRBJ2-2 and V is TRBV27; 10 bases match TRBD1. With 6 bases clipped from V and 3 bases from J, the junction kept 7 bases outside the gene matches. This CDR3 contains 16 residues. Germline CDR1 MNHEY, CDR2 SMNVEV (reference sequence). The CDR3 loop reads CASSTGQGLDTGELFF. CDR3 nucleotide sequence: TGTGCCAGCAGCACGGGACAGGGGTTGGACACCGGGGAGCTGTTTTTT.

The chain couples TRBV11-3 to TRBJ1-5; D is perhaps TRBD1 (5 bases). The CDR3 spans 14 residues. V was pared by 2 bases and J by 7 bases, with 12 bases between. Germline V CDR1 and CDR2: SGHNT, YENEEA. DNA of the CDR3: TGTGCCAGCAGCTTACGACAGATGGTCCAGCCCCAGCATTTT. Amino acid sequence: CASSLRQMVQPQHF.

V gene TRBV5-6 combines with J gene TRBJ2-7; D remains unclear. CDR1 and CDR2 (germline): SGHDT, YYEEEE. Trimming shortened V by 4 bases and J by 2 bases, and 10 bases separated the two germline ends. CDR3 length: 13 amino acids. The CDR3 loop reads CASSRGAAYEQYF. DNA for the CDR3: TGTGCCAGCAGCCGCGGCGCCGCCTACGAGCAGTACTTC.

V is TRBV5-1 and J is TRBJ2-5; D is uncertain. Germline loops: CDR1 SGHRS, CDR2 YFSETQ. Between the trimmed V and J ends, which lost 0 bases and 5 bases, there was a span of 8 bases. The CDR3 loop spans 13 amino acids. For the CDR3, the DNA is TGCGCCAGCAGCTTGGGTATCGGGGAGACCCAGTACTTC. It encodes CASSLGIGETQYF.

The V and J genes are TRBV6-5 and TRBJ2-7; 9 nucleotides align to TRBD1. The CDR3 has 15 amino acids. Germline V gene data show CDR1 as MNHEY and CDR2 as SVGAGI. The V gene end was trimmed by 2 bases and the J gene end by 6 bases; junction bases not matched to a gene: 8. The CDR3 loop is CASSYGTGFMGEQYF. CDR3 in DNA: TGTGCCAGCAGTTACGGGACAGGGTTCATGGGCGAGCAGTACTTC.

The chain uses TRBV6-6 and TRBJ2-7; possibly TRBD2 for D (5 bases). V was clipped by 0 bases and J by 5 bases, with 11 bases between them. Germline loops: CDR1 MNHNY, CDR2 SVGAGI (reference sequence). The CDR3 has 14 residues. CDR3 in amino acids: CASSYSGEGDEQYF. The DNA of the CDR3 is TGTGCCAGCAGTTACTCGGGCGAGGGTGACGAGCAGTACTTC.

The J gene is TRBJ1-6, the V gene TRBV5-1; D may be TRBD1 (6 bases). The length of the CDR3 is 16 residues. The germline gives CDR1 SGHRS, CDR2 YFSETQ. Trimming shortened V by 0 bases and J by 18 bases, and 25 bases separated the two germline ends. The CDR3 nucleotides are TGCGCCAGCAGCTTGGCTGCCGGGACAAGACCGGAACGACCCCACTTT. Translated, it gives CASSLAAGTRPERPHF.

In DNA, the CDR3 is TGCAGCGTTGACCGACTCCTGAGGAATGAGCAGTTCTTC. It codes for CSVDRLLRNEQFF. The chain uses TRBV29-1 and TRBJ2-1; D is uncertain. The ends were cut back, 3 bases at V and 7 bases at J, with 13 bases in the middle. The CDR3 consists of 13 residues. Looked up from germline, CDR1 is SQVTM and CDR2 is ANQGSEA.

The chain combines TRBV30 with TRBJ1-2; D gene ambiguous. This CDR3 has 11 amino acids. Germline CDR1 GTSNPN, CDR2 SVGIG (reference sequence). The germline V and J ends were trimmed by 5 bases and 4 bases, with 8 bases remaining between them. The CDR3 DNA sequence: TGTGCCTGGTTATCGTCCTATGGCTACACCTTC. Its translation: CAWLSSYGYTF.

V and J are TRBV7-2 and TRBJ2-3; 11 nucleotides match TRBD2. After removal of 0 bases from V and 1 base from J, the junction contained 9 bases not matched to a gene. Germline V lookup: CDR1 SGHTA, CDR2 FQGNSA. There are 19 residues in the CDR3. CDR3 DNA sequence: TGTGCCAGCAGCTTAGCGCCCCGGGGGACTAGCGGTCGCACAGATACGCAGTATTTT. Translation: CASSLAPRGTSGRTDTQYF.

The gene calls are TRBV9 and TRBJ2-7, with a possible D match to TRBD2 (7 bases). Trimming shortened V by 4 bases and J by 2 bases, and 22 bases separated the two germline ends. Germline CDR1 reads SGDLS; CDR2 reads YYNGEE. The CDR3 spans 17 residues. The CDR3 loop is CASSPYRGASGTYEQYF. CDR3 in DNA: TGTGCCAGCAGCCCCTACCGGGGGGCTAGCGGCACCTACGAGCAGTACTTC.

The chain recombines TRBV19 with TRBJ2-7, with 8 bases fitting TRBD1. This CDR3 spans 16 amino acids. V trimming: 1 base; J trimming: 6 bases; junction bases outside the gene matches: 11. Germline-derived CDR1 and CDR2 are LNHDA and SQIVND (reference sequence). The CDR3 protein is CASSIGLKDRVAEQYF. CDR3 nucleotide sequence: TGTGCCAGTAGTATAGGCTTGAAGGACAGGGTGGCCGAGCAGTACTTC. The whole variable domain, filled in from reference TRBV19 and TRBJ2-7, reads DGGITQSPKYLFRKEGQNVTLSCEQNLNHDAMYWYRQDPGQGLRLIYYSQIVNDFQKGDIAEGYSVSREKKESFPLTVTSAQKNPTAFYLCASSIGLKDRVAEQYFGPGTRLTVT.

The chain links TRBV5-5 to TRBJ2-2; tentative D call: TRBD2 (5 bases). The CDR3 consists of 16 residues. V lost 4 bases, J lost 7 bases, and 20 bases lay in between. Germline V lookup: CDR1 SGHKS, CDR2 YYEKEE (reference sequence). DNA of the CDR3: TGTGCCAGCAGCGGGGATGTAAGACTAAAGGGCGGGGAGCTGTTTTTT. Protein: CASSGDVRLKGGELFF.

The chain couples TRBV28 to TRBJ2-7; possible D gene TRBD1, 5 bases. Germline CDR1 and CDR2: MDHEN and SYDVKM. Trimming took 4 bases from V and 3 from J, leaving 19 bases between them. The CDR3 has 16 residues. CDR3 sequence reads: CASSYNEETASYEQYF. CDR3 nucleotide sequence: TGTGCCAGCAGTTACAACGAGGAGACAGCGAGCTACGAGCAGTACTTC.

This CDR3 is CASSPSLGPGGLYEQYF. The CDR3 DNA is TGTGCCAGCAGCCCTTCGTTGGGCCCAGGAGGATTATACGAGCAGTACTTC. The V call is TRBV7-9, the J call TRBJ2-7; D might be TRBD2 (5 bases). This CDR3 has 17 residues. The V gene's germline CDR1 is SEHNR and CDR2 FQNEAQ (reference sequence). The V end lost 5 bases, the J end lost 4 bases, and 24 bases lay between the germline ends.

The V gene is TRBV7-9, the J gene TRBJ1-5; D is possibly TRBD1 (5 bases). The CDR3 covers 15 residues. Germline-derived CDR1 and CDR2 are SEHNR and FQNEAQ (reference sequence). The ends were cut back, 5 bases at V and 2 bases at J, with 13 bases in the middle. The CDR3 nucleotides read TGTGCCAGCAGCCCCCGTGGCAGGGGCAATCAGCCCCAGCATTTT. Translated: CASSPRGRGNQPQHF.

The chain couples TRBV5-8 to TRBJ1-4, with 9 bases lining up with TRBD1. J was trimmed by 2 bases and V by 6 bases; bases with no gene match: 11. The CDR3 has 17 amino acids. CDR1 SGHTS and CDR2 YDEGEE come from the germline V gene. The CDR3 sequence is CASTTRDRVATNEKLFF. For the CDR3, the DNA is TGTGCCAGCACCACCCGGGACAGGGTTGCTACTAATGAAAAACTGTTTTTT.

This chain links TRBV5-5 with TRBJ2-3; possible D gene TRBD2, 5 bases. V was clipped by 2 bases and J by 6 bases, with 19 bases between them. Germline V gene data show CDR1 as SGHKS and CDR2 as YYEKEE (reference sequence). This CDR3 is 16 amino acids long. CDR3 coding DNA: TGTGCCAGCAGCTTTTTTTCCAAGCCGAGAGGGGATACGCAGTATTTT. Amino acid sequence: CASSFFSKPRGDTQYF. The complete variable domain, with remaining parts taken from reference TRBV5-5 and TRBJ2-3, reads DAGVTQSPTHLIKTRGQQVTLRCSPISGHKSVSWYQQVLGQGPQFIFQYYEKEERGRGNFPDRFSARQFPNYSSELNVNALLLGDSALYLCASSFFSKPRGDTQYFGPGTRLTVL.

This clone was recorded a few times. The V gene is TRBV11-2, the J gene TRBJ2-7; unclear D gene. This CDR3 region has 13 residues. The V end was cut by 3 bases, the J end by 3 bases, with 9 bases between. CDR1 and CDR2 (germline): SGHAT, FQNNGV. The CDR3 sequence is CASSFRGSYEQYF. CDR3 in DNA: TGTGCCAGCAGCTTTCGCGGAAGCTACGAGCAGTACTTC.